Listed here are 29 T cell receptor beta chains from one sample, sequenced in a study of cytomegalovirus exposure and HLA in healthy donors. The PCR used 60 Vbeta and 13 Jbeta primers. Method: immunoSEQ multiplex PCR; TCRdb's copy keeps in-frame clones and lacks some. The table records about 180,000 clones, around 80% of them present only once. Source material: PBMCs. All receptors derive from a girl aged 10-17 years in good health and CMV-seropositive.

This clone came up once. The chain joins TRBV10-2 to TRBJ2-7; 7 bases fit TRBD1. Trimming removed 6 bases from V and 5 bases from J; junction bases left unmatched: 7. The CDR3 length is 13 residues. Germline-derived CDR1 and CDR2 are WSHSY and SAAADI. CDR3 protein: CASRATGVDEQYF. CDR3 bases: TGCGCCAGCAGGGCTACAGGGGTCGACGAGCAGTACTTC.

This clone is a singleton in its sample. The J gene is TRBJ2-5, the V gene TRBV9; possible D gene TRBD2, 5 bases. Germline V CDR1 and CDR2: SGDLS, YYNGEE. The V end was cut by 2 bases, the J end by 5 bases, with 7 bases between. The CDR3 sequence is 12 residues long. The chain's CDR3 is CASSVSGETQYF. As DNA, the CDR3 is TGTGCCAGCAGCGTTTCGGGGGAGACCCAGTACTTC.

The chain employs TRBV6-5 and TRBJ1-5; 7 bases agree with TRBD1. Germline trimming cut 6 bases from V and 2 bases from J; bases unmatched to any gene: 4. This CDR3 comprises 14 residues. CDR1 MNHEY and CDR2 SVGAGI come from the germline V gene. This chain's CDR3 is CASSRGLGNQPQHF. CDR3 in DNA: TGTGCCAGCAGCAGGGGGTTAGGCAATCAGCCCCAGCATTTT.

Only one count was recorded for this clone. V and J are TRBV7-8 and TRBJ1-2, with D uncertain. Looked up from germline, CDR1 is SGHVS and CDR2 is FQNEAQ. The CDR3 spans 16 residues. Deletions cut 1 base from V and 5 bases from J, with 17 bases between. The DNA of the CDR3 is TGTGCCAGCAGCTTAGTTCGACACGCCGCCTCTTATGGCTACACCTTC. Translating it yields CASSLVRHAASYGYTF. Using reference TRBV7-8 and TRBJ1-2 for the parts outside the CDR3, the full variable domain is GAGVSQSPRYKVAKRGQDVALRCDPISGHVSLFWYQQALGQGPEFLTYFQNEAQLDKSGLPSDRFFAERPEGSVSTLKIQRTQQEDSAVYLCASSLVRHAASYGYTFGSGTRLTVV.

This clone has just a few counts. The chain carries TRBV10-3 and TRBJ1-1; 8 nucleotides align to TRBD1. CDR3 length: 11 amino acids. Germline CDR1 ENHRY, CDR2 SYGVKD. V shed 8 bases, J shed 11 bases, and the junction held 7 bases outside the gene matches. In nucleotides, the CDR3 is TGTGCCATCGGACAGGGAATTTTGGCTTTCTTT. Protein sequence: CAIGQGILAFF.

This chain links TRBV5-1 with TRBJ2-1; 12 positions match TRBD1. This CDR3 spans 15 amino acids. From germline, CDR1 is SGHRS and CDR2 YFSETQ. V dropped 2 bases and J dropped 7; count of bases not matched to a gene: 4. In nucleotides, the CDR3 is TGCGCCAGCAGCTTCGGGACAGGGGGCGAAAATGAGCAGTTCTTC. Protein: CASSFGTGGENEQFF.

The CDR3 region has the DNA TGTGCCAGCAGGTCGGGCGTTGTAAGGACAGGGAGGTCCAATCAGCCCCAGCATTTT. Translated: CASRSGVVRTGRSNQPQHF. The V gene is TRBV14, the J gene TRBJ1-5; 8 positions match TRBD1. Per germline, CDR1 SGHDN and CDR2 FVKESK. The trim removed 6 bases at V and 3 bases at J, leaving 19 bases unmatched. The CDR3 has 19 amino acids. Full variable domain (outside the CDR3, taken from reference TRBV14 and TRBJ1-5): EAGVTQFPSHSVIEKGQTVTLRCDPISGHDNLYWYRRVMGKEIKFLLHFVKESKQDESGMPNNRFLAERTGGTYSTLKVQPAELEDSGVYFCASRSGVVRTGRSNQPQHFGDGTRLSIL.

V usage is TRBV6-5 and J usage is TRBJ1-5; D is possibly TRBD1 (5 bases). Germline V lookup: CDR1 MNHEY, CDR2 SVGAGI. V lost 5 bases to trimming and J lost 4 bases, with 12 bases between them. The length of the CDR3 is 14 residues. Here the CDR3 DNA reads TGTGCCAGCAGTGAAGGGGAACGAAATCAGCCCCAGCATTTT. Amino acids: CASSEGERNQPQHF.

To note about this clone: Additional DNA sequences in this sample encode the identical CDR3. The V call is TRBV5-1, the J call TRBJ2-3, with D maybe TRBD2 (6 bases). V gave up 0 bases and J gave up 2 bases, with 10 bases separating them. The CDR3 is made up of 15 amino acids. The germline gives CDR1 SGHRS, CDR2 YFSETQ. The CDR3 coding sequence is TGCGCCAGCAGCTTGGTTTTAGCGGACACAGATACGCAGTATTTT. Amino acid sequence: CASSLVLADTDTQYF. The variable domain in full, with the rest retrieved from reference TRBV5-1 and TRBJ2-3, is KAGVTQTPRYLIKTRGQQVTLSCSPISGHRSVSWYQQTPGQGLQFLFEYFSETQRNKGNFPGRFSGRQFSNSRSEMNVSTLELGDSALYLCASSLVLADTDTQYFGPGTRLTVL.

The chain uses TRBV14 and TRBJ2-7, with 11 bases fitting TRBD2. The germline V gene has CDR1 SGHDN and CDR2 FVKESK. This CDR3 is 16 amino acids long. J lost 4 bases, V lost 1 base, and 6 bases had no gene match. The CDR3: CASSQAWGLADYEQYF. The DNA for the CDR3 is TGTGCCAGCAGCCAAGCGTGGGGACTAGCGGATTACGAGCAGTACTTC.

The rearrangement links TRBV19 to TRBJ2-4, with TRBD1 identical over 8 bases. V lost 6 bases to trimming and J lost 0 bases; unmatched junction nucleotides: 19. The germline gives CDR1 LNHDA, CDR2 SQIVND (reference sequence). CDR3 size: 20 residues. DNA of the CDR3: TGTGCCAGTAGCCCACCGAGGGGACAGGTGTCGGGCATAGCCAAAAACATTCAGTACTTC. Amino acid sequence: CASSPPRGQVSGIAKNIQYF. The full variable domain, with the rest looked up from reference TRBV19 and TRBJ2-4, is DGGITQSPKYLFRKEGQNVTLSCEQNLNHDAMYWYRQDPGQGLRLIYYSQIVNDFQKGDIAEGYSVSREKKESFPLTVTSAQKNPTAFYLCASSPPRGQVSGIAKNIQYFGAGTRLSVL.

This clone appeared once. The CDR3 sequence: CASSWGQAGVPSPTYEQYF. CDR3 DNA: TGTGCCAGCAGCTGGGGGCAGGCGGGAGTGCCCAGCCCAACCTACGAGCAGTACTTC. The rearrangement uses TRBV7-8 and TRBJ2-7, with a tentative D call TRBD2 (7 bases). CDR1 SGHVS and CDR2 FQNEAQ come from the germline V gene. The CDR3 sequence is 19 residues long. Trimming left V 4 bases short and J 2 bases short, with 27 bases between.

The J gene is TRBJ2-7, the V gene TRBV5-1; 9 bases agree with TRBD1. CDR1 SGHRS and CDR2 YFSETQ come from the germline V gene. This CDR3 is built from 15 residues. V gave up 1 base and J gave up 1 base; unmatched junction bases: 3. CDR3 residues: CASSLTGTGSYEQYF. The CDR3 nucleotides are TGCGCCAGCAGCTTGACCGGGACAGGGTCCTACGAGCAGTACTTC.

The chain has TRBV27 and TRBJ1-2; the match to TRBD1 covers 7 bases. Trimming took 5 bases from V and 2 from J; bases not matched to a gene: 8. Germline CDR1 and CDR2: MNHEY and SMNVEV (reference sequence). The CDR3 contains 15 residues. Here the CDR3 DNA reads TGTGCCAGCAGTCCTGAGGGACAGATAAACTATGGCTACACCTTC. It encodes CASSPEGQINYGYTF.

On this clone itself: The sample holds other DNA sequences that translate to the same CDR3. In DNA form, the CDR3 reads TGTGCCAGCAGTTTGACGGGATCCTACGAGCAGTACTTC. This encodes CASSLTGSYEQYF. V gene TRBV27 combines with J gene TRBJ2-7; a weak D match, TRBD2 (5 bases). The CDR3 has 13 residues. Trimming pared 3 bases from V and 1 base from J, leaving 7 bases between. Germline V gives CDR1 MNHEY, CDR2 SMNVEV (reference sequence).

The V gene is TRBV2, the J gene TRBJ2-7, with a possible D match to TRBD2 (5 bases). Germline V gene sequence: CDR1 SNHLY, CDR2 FYNNEI. CDR3 length: 14 residues. V was cut by 5 bases and J by 2 bases, with 13 bases left in between. CDR3 coding DNA: TGTGCCAGCAGTACGGACGGGAAGACCTACGAGCAGTACTTC. This sequence encodes CASSTDGKTYEQYF.

Concerning this clone: One end of the junction is discordant with germline, which a read error may explain. The chain is built from TRBV7-7 and TRBJ2-5; a possible D gene is TRBD2 (5 bases). The V gene's germline CDR1 is SSHAT and CDR2 FNYEAQ (reference sequence). The CDR3 runs to 15 residues. The CDR3 loop is CASSLGRPGQETQYF. DNA for the CDR3: TGTGCTAGCAGCTTGGGCCGGCCGGGACAAGAGACCCAGTACTTC.

The chain uses TRBV7-2 and TRBJ2-1, with D unclear. This CDR3 has 14 residues. V lost 1 base and J 15 bases, leaving 19 bases between the germline ends. Germline V gives CDR1 SGHTA, CDR2 FQGNSA. Here the CDR3 reads CASSLGYFAITPFF. The CDR3 nucleotides are TGTGCCAGCAGCTTAGGATACTTCGCCATTACTCCGTTCTTC.

There are a few counts of this clone. One end of the junction is discordant with germline, which a read error may explain. V and J are TRBV2 and TRBJ1-2; possible D gene TRBD1, 5 bases. CDR1 and CDR2 from the germline V gene are SNHLY and FYNNEI. This CDR3 comprises 15 residues. In DNA, the CDR3 is TGTGCCAGAAGTGAAGGTCAGGGCCCTAACTATGGCTACACCTTC. This sequence encodes CARSEGQGPNYGYTF.

This chain connects TRBV5-8 to TRBJ2-7; unclear D gene. Germline CDR1 SGHTS, CDR2 YDEGEE. V lost 4 bases and J lost 5, with 10 bases in between. The CDR3 extends over 12 amino acids. CDR3: CASSLRTNEQYF. DNA of the CDR3: TGTGCCAGCAGCCTGCGTACGAACGAGCAGTACTTC.

This clone was seen once. Here the CDR3 DNA reads TGTGCCAGCAGTCCAGGGGTGAGCTATGGCTACACCTTC. As protein: CASSPGVSYGYTF. The chain employs TRBV6-6 and TRBJ1-2; tentative D call: TRBD1 (6 bases). This CDR3 region has 13 residues. The germline V and J ends were trimmed by 5 bases and 4 bases, with 11 bases remaining between them. The germline V gene has CDR1 MNHNY and CDR2 SVGAGI (reference sequence).

This sequence joins TRBV6-1 and TRBJ1-3, with D uncertain. V was clipped by 3 bases and J by 0 bases, with 9 bases between them. The CDR3 extends over 15 amino acids. Germline V lookup: CDR1 MNHNS, CDR2 SASEGT. The CDR3 nucleotides are TGTGCCAGCAGTGACGAGGGAGTCTCTGGAAACACCATATATTTT. Protein product: CASSDEGVSGNTIYF.

The chain recombines TRBV19 with TRBJ2-7, with D hard to call. Germline loops: CDR1 LNHDA, CDR2 SQIVND (reference sequence). This CDR3 region has 14 residues. Trimming pared 6 bases from V and 0 bases from J, leaving 12 bases between. Here the CDR3 DNA reads TGTGCCAGTAGCGTAGCCTCTGACTCCTACGAGCAGTACTTC. Its protein product is CASSVASDSYEQYF.

Note on this clone: One end of the junction does not line up with germline, which may come from a read error. The chain links TRBV7-2 to TRBJ1-1; the D gene is possibly TRBD1 (5 bases). In germline, CDR1 is SGHTA, CDR2 FQGNSA. CDR3 length: 15 amino acids. CDR3 sequence: CASSLATAWNTEAFF. Written as DNA, the CDR3 is TGTGCCAGCAGCCTAGCGACAGCGTGGAACACTGAAGCTTTCTTT.

This rearrangement joins TRBV13 to TRBJ1-1, with 11 bases lining up with TRBD1. Germline CDR1 is PRHDT and CDR2 is FYEKMQ (reference sequence). This CDR3 contains 13 residues. V lost 4 bases, J lost 8 bases, and 3 bases stayed unmatched. The CDR3 region has the DNA TGTGCCAGCAGCTCGGGACAGGGGGAGGAAGCTTTCTTT. Translated, it gives CASSSGQGEEAFF.

This chain connects TRBV4-1 to TRBJ1-2; 7 bases match TRBD1. V was clipped by 4 bases and J by 5 bases; unmatched bases: 10. The CDR3 spans 15 residues. Germline CDR1 and CDR2: MGHRA and YSYEKL. The CDR3 spells CASSPVGTEFYGYTF. Here the CDR3 DNA reads TGCGCCAGCAGCCCGGTGGGGACAGAGTTTTATGGCTACACCTTC.

The chain combines TRBV5-4 with TRBJ2-7, with D maybe TRBD2 (5 bases). CDR1 and CDR2 (germline): SGHNT, YYREEE (reference sequence). Trimming removed 5 bases at V and 2 bases at J, with 11 bases between. The CDR3 sequence is 13 residues long. The CDR3 here is CASSRSGAYEQYF. As DNA, the CDR3 is TGTGCCAGCAGTCGGAGCGGAGCCTACGAGCAGTACTTC.

This sequence joins TRBV5-1 and TRBJ2-5; D not certain. Germline lookup yields CDR1 SGHRS and CDR2 YFSETQ. The CDR3 length is 12 residues. Trimming shortened V by 1 base and J by 4 bases, and 5 bases separated the two germline ends. CDR3 residues: CASSLPSETQYF. The CDR3 DNA is TGCGCCAGCAGCTTGCCCTCAGAGACCCAGTACTTC.

J is TRBJ1-1 and V is TRBV13; 8 bases line up with TRBD1. V was pared by 4 bases and J by 3 bases, with 4 bases of the junction left unmatched. Looked up from germline, CDR1 is PRHDT and CDR2 is FYEKMQ (reference sequence). The length of the CDR3 is 14 residues. This CDR3 is CASSSGQGYTEAFF. CDR3 DNA sequence: TGTGCCAGCAGCTCTGGACAGGGATACACTGAAGCTTTCTTT.